The following is a T cell receptor beta chain sequence with its context. The data derive from a study of control samples from healthy donors and cancer patients. Clones were sequenced by immunoSEQ multiplex PCR, and TCRdb holds only the in-frame ones, with some missing. The data contain 95,000 to 150,000 clones, about 89% of them seen just once; the ten biggest clones take up less than 9.5%. The CDR3 runs to 11 residues. Trimming took 8 bases from V and 2 from J, leaving 6 bases between them. Per germline, CDR1 LNHDA and CDR2 SQIVND (reference sequence). This TCR derives from a woman between 18 and 30 years old in good health. The V call is TRBV19, the J call TRBJ1-2; D unclear. Sequencing input: blood. The CDR3 DNA sequence: TGTGCCAGTTTTGAGAACTATGGCTACACCTTC. This codes for CASFENYGYTF.